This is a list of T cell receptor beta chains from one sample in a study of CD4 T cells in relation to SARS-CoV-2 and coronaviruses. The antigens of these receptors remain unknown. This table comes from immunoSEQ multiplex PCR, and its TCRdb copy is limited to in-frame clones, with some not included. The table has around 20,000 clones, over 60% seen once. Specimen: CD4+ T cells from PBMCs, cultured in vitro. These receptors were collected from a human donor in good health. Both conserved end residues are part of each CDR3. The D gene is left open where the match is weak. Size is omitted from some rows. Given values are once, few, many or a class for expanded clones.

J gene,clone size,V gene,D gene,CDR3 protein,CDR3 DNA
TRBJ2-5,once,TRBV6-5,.,CASKRDSQETQYF,TGTGCCAGCAAGAGGGATTCCCAAGAGACCCAGTACTTC
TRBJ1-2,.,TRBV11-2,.,CASSLDQRGYGYTF,TGTGCCAGCAGCTTAGATCAAAGGGGGTATGGCTACACCTTC
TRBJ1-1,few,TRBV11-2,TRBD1,CASSSDRGRYTEAFF,TGTGCCAGCAGCTCCGACAGGGGCAGGTACACTGAAGCTTTCTTT
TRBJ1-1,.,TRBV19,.,CASFSKTGRVTEAFF,TGTGCCAGTTTCAGCAAAACAGGTAGGGTCACTGAAGCTTTCTTT
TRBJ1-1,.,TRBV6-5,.,CASSYGASSEAFF,TGTGCCAGCAGTTACGGGGCGTCCTCTGAAGCTTTCTTT
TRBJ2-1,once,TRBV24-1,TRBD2,CATSGGSRREQFF,TGTGCCACCAGCGGCGGGAGTCGGCGTGAGCAGTTCTTC
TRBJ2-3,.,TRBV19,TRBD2,CASSIWSGRGDTQYF,TGTGCCAGTAGTATCTGGAGCGGGAGAGGAGATACGCAGTATTTT
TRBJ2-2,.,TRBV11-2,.,CASSLVLASWGTGELFF,TGTGCCAGCAGCTTAGTATTGGCTAGTTGGGGCACCGGGGAGCTGTTTTTT
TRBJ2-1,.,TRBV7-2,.,CASSPWGDASYNEQFF,TGTGCCAGCAGCCCCTGGGGGGACGCCTCCTACAATGAGCAGTTCTTC
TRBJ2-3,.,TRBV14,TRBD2,CASSRRGTSGSSTDTQYF,TGTGCCAGCAGCCGACGGGGGACTAGCGGTTCTAGCACAGATACGCAGTATTTT
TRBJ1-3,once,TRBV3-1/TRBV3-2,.,CASSQGQGDISGNTIYF,TGTGCCAGCAGCCAAGGTCAGGGCGACATCTCTGGAAACACCATATATTTT
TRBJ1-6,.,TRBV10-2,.,CASSDRAGENSPLHF,TGCGCCAGCAGTGACCGGGCAGGGGAAAATTCACCCCTCCACTTT
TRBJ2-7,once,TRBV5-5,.,CASSFLSSYEQYF,TGTGCCAGCAGCTTCTTGAGCTCCTACGAGCAGTACTTC
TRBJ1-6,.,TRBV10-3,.,CAISESMAGVGSPLHF,TGTGCCATCAGTGAGTCGATGGCAGGGGTGGGTTCACCCCTCCACTTT
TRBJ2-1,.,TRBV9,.,CASSVGDHSYNEQFF,TGTGCCAGCAGCGTAGGGGATCACTCCTACAATGAGCAGTTCTTC
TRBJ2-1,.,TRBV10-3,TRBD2,CAISLAVSSYNEQFF,TGTGCCATCAGTCTAGCGGTCAGCTCCTACAATGAGCAGTTCTTC
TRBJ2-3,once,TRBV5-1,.,CASSLDGSTTDTQYF,TGCGCCAGCAGCTTGGATGGGTCAACAACAGATACGCAGTATTTT
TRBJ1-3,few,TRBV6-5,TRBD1,CASRDRERSGNTIYF,TGTGCCAGCAGAGACAGGGAGAGGTCTGGAAACACCATATATTTT
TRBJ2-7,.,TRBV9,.,CASSVASTGTPTREQYF,TGTGCCAGCAGCGTAGCTTCGACCGGGACACCAACGCGGGAGCAGTACTTC
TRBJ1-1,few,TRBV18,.,CASSPKRDTWNTEAFF,TGTGCCAGCTCACCTAAAAGAGACACCTGGAACACTGAAGCTTTCTTT
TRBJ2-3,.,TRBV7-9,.,CASSPKDWHSTDTQYF,TGTGCCAGCAGCCCCAAAGACTGGCACAGCACAGATACGCAGTATTTT
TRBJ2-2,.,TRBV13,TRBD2,CASSSTGLAGGGTGELFF,TGTGCCAGCAGCTCGACCGGACTAGCGGGAGGGGGCACCGGGGAGCTGTTTTTT
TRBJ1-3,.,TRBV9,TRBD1,CASSTSGTASGNTIYF,TGTGCCAGCAGCACCTCCGGGACAGCCTCTGGAAACACCATATATTTT
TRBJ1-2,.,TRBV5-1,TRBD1,CASSLTDREQGYTF,TGCGCCAGCAGCTTAACAGACAGGGAACAAGGCTACACCTTC
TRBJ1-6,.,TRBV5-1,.,CASSSTLRGSLGNSPLHF,TGCGCCAGCAGCTCAACTCTCCGGGGGTCCCTGGGGAATTCACCCCTCCACTTT
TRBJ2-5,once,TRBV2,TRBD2,CASSIAGVVETQYF,TGTGCCAGCAGTATAGCGGGAGTAGTCGAGACCCAGTACTTC
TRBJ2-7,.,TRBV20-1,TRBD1,CSASQGVSYEQYF,TGCAGTGCTAGTCAGGGGGTATCCTACGAGCAGTACTTC
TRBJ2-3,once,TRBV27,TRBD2,CASSSGTSGLPTQYF,TGTGCCAGCAGTTCCGGGACTAGCGGGCTACCCACGCAGTATTTT
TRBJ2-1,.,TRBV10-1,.,CASSDNWGNEQFF,TGCGCCAGCAGTGATAACTGGGGAAATGAGCAGTTCTTC
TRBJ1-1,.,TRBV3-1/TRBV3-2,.,CASSQAGAEAFF,TGTGCCAGCAGCCAGGCGGGGGCTGAAGCTTTCTTT
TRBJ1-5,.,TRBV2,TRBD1,CASSHKKWVRGQTPQHF,TGTGCCAGCAGCCACAAAAAATGGGTCAGGGGACAGACGCCCCAGCATTTT
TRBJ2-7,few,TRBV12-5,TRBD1,CASGHYRGEQYF,TGTGCTAGTGGGCACTACAGGGGCGAGCAGTACTTC
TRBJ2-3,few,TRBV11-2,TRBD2,CASSNPGGPGDTQYF,TGTGCCAGCAGCAACCCGGGAGGGCCGGGAGATACGCAGTATTTT
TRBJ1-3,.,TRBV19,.,CASSIARSWAGNTIYF,TGTGCCAGTAGTATCGCACGGTCATGGGCTGGAAACACCATATATTTT
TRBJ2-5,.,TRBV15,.,CATSRVYSLTQETQYF,TGTGCCACCAGCAGAGTATATTCGTTAACCCAAGAGACCCAGTACTTC
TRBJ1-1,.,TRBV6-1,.,CASSDFNRQIMNTEAFF,TGTGCCAGCAGTGACTTTAACCGACAGATCATGAACACTGAAGCTTTCTTT
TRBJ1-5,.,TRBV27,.,CASSLVRGRNQPQHF,TGTGCCAGCAGCCTGGTCAGGGGTCGGAATCAGCCCCAGCATTTT
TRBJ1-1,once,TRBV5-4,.,CASSLGVGMGSEAFF,TGTGCCAGCAGCTTGGGGGTGGGAATGGGATCTGAAGCTTTCTTT
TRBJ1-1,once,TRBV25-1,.,CASSELNTEAFF,TGTGCCAGCAGTGAATTGAACACTGAAGCTTTCTTT
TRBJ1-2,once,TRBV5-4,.,CASSVGRTNYGYTF,TGTGCCAGCAGTGTCGGACGGACTAACTATGGCTACACCTTC
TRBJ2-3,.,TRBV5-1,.,CASSTDIDTQYF,TGCGCCAGCAGCACGGACATAGATACGCAGTATTTT
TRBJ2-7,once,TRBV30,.,CAWSKGGTYEQYF,TGTGCCTGGAGTAAGGGCGGAACCTACGAGCAGTACTTC
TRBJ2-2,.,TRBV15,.,CATSRDLEGSGELFF,TGTGCCACCAGCAGAGATCTTGAGGGCTCGGGGGAGCTGTTTTTT
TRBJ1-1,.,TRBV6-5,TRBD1,CASSSGQTNTEAFF,TGTGCCAGCAGCTCGGGACAGACGAACACTGAAGCTTTCTTT